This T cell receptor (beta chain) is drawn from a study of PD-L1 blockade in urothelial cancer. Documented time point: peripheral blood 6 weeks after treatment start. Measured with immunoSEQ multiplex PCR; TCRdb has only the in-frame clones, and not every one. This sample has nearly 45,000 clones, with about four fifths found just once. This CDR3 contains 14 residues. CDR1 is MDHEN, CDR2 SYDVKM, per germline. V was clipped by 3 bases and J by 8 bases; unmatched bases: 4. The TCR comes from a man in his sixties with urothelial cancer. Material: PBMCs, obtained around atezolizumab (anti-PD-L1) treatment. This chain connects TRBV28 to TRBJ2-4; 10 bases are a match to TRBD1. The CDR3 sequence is CASSLTGGADIQYF. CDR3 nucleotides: TGTGCCAGCAGTTTGACAGGGGGCGCAGACATTCAGTACTTC. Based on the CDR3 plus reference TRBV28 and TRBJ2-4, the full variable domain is DVKVTQSSRYLVKRTGEKVFLECVQDMDHENMFWYRQDPGLGLRLIYFSYDVKMKEKGDIPEGYSVSREKKERFSLILESASTNQTSMYLCASSLTGGADIQYFGAGTRLSVL.